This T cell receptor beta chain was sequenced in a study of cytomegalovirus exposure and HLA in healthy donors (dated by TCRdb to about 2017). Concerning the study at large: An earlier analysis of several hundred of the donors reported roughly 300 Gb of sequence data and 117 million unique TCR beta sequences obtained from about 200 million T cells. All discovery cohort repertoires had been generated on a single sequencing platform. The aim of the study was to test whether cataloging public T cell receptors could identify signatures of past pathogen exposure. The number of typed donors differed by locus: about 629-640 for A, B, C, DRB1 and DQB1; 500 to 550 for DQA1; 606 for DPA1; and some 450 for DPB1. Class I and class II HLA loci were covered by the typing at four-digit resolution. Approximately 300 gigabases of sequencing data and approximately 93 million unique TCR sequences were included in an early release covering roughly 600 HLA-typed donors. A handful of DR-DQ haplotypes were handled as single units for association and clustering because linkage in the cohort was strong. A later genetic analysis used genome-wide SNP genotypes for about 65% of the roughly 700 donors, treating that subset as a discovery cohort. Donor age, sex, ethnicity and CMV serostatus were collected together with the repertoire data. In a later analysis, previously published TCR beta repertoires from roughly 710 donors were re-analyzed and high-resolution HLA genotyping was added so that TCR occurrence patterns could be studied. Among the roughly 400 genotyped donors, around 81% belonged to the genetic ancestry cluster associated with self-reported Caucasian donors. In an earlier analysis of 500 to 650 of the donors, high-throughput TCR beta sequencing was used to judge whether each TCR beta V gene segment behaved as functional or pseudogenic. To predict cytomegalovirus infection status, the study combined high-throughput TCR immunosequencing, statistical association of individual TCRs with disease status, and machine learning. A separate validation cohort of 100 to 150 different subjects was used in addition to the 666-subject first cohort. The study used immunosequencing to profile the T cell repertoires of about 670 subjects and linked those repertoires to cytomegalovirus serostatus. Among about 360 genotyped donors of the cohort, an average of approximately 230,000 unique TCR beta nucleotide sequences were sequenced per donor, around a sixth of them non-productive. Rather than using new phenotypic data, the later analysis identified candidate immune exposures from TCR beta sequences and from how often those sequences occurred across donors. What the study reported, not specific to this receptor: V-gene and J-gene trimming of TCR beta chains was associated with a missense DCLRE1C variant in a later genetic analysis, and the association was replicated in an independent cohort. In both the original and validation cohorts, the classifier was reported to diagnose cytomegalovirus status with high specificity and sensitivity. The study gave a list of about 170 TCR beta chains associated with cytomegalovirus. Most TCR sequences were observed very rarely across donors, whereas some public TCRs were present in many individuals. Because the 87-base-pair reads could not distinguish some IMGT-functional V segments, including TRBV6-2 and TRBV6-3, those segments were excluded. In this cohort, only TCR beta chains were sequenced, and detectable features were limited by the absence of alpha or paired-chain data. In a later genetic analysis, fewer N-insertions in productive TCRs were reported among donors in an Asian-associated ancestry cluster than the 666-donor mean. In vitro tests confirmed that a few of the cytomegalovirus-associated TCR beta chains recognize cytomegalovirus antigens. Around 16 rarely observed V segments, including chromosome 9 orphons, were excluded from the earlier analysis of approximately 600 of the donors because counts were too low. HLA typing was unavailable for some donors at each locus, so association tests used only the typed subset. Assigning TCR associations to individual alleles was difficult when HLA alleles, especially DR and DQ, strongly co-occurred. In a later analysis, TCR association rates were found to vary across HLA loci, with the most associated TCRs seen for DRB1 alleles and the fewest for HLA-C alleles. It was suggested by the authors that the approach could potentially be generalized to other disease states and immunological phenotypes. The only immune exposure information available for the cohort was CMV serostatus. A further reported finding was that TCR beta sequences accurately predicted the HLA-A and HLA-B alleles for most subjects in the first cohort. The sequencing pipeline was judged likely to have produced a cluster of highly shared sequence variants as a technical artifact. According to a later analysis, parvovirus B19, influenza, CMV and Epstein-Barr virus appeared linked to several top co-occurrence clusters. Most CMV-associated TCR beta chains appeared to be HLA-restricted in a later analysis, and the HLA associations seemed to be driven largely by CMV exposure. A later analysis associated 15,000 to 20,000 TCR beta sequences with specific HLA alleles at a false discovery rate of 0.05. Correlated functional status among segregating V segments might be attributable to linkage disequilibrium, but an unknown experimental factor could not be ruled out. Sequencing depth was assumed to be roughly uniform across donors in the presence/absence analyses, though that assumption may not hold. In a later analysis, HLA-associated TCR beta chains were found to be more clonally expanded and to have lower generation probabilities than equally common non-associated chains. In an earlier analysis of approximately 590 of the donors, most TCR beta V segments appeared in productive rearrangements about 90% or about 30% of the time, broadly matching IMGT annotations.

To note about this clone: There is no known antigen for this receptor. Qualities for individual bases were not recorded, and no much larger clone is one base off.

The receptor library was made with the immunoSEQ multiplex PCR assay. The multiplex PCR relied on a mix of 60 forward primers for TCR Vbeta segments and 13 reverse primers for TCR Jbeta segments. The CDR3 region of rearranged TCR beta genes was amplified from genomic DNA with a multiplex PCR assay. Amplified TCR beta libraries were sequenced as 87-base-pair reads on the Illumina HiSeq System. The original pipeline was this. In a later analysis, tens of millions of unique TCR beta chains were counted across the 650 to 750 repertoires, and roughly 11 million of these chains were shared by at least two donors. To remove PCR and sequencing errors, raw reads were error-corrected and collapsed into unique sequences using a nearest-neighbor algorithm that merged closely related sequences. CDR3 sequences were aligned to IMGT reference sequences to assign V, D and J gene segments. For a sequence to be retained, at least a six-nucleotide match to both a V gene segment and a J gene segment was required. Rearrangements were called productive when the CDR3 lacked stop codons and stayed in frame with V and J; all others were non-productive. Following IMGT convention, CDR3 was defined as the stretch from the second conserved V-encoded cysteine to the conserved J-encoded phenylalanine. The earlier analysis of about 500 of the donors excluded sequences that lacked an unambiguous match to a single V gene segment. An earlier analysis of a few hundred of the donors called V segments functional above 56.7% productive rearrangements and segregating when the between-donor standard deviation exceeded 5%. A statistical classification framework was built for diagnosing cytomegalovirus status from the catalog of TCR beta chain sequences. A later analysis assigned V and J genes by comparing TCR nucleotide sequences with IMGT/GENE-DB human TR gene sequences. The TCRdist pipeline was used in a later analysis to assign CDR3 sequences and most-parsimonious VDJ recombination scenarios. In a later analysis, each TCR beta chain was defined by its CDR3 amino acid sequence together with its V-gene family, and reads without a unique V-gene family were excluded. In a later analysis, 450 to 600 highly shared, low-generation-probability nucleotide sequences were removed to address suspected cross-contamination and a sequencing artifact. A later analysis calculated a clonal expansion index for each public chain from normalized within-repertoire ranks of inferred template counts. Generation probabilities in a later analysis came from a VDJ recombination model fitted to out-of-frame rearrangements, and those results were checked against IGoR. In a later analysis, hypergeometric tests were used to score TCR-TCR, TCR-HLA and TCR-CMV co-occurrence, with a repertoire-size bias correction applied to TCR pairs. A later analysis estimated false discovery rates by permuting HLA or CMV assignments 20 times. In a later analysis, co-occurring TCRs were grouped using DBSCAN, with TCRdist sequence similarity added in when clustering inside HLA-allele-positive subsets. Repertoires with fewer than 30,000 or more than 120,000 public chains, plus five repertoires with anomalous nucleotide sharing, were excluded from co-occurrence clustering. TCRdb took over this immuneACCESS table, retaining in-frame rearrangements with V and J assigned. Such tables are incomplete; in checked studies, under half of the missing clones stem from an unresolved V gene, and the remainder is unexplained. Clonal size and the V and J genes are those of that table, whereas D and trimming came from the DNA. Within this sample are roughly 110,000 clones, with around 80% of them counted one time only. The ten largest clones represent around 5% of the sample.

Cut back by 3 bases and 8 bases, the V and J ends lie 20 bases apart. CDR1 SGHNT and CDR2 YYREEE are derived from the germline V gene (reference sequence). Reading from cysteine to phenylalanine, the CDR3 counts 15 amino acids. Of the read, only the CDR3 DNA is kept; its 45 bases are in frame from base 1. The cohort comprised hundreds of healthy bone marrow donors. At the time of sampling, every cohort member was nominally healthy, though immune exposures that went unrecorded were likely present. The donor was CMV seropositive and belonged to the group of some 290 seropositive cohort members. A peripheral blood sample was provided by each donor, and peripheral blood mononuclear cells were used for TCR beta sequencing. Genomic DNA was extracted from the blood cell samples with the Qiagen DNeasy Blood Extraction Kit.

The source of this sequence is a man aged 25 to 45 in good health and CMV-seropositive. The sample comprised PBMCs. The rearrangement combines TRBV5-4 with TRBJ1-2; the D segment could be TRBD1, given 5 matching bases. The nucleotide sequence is TGTGCCAGCAGCTCCAGGGAGGCCCAGACAGTAGGCTACACCTTC. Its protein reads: CASSSREAQTVGYTF. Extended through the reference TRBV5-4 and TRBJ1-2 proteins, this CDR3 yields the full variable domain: ETGVTQSPTHLIKTRGQQVTLRCSSQSGHNTVSWYQQALGQGPQFIFQYYREEENGRGNFPPRFSGLQFPNYSSELNVNALELDDSALYLCASSSREAQTVGYTFGSGTRLTVV.